This T cell receptor (beta chain) was recorded in a study of radiotherapy plus CTLA-4 blockade in lung cancer. About the research overall: Of the patients, roughly 17% showed objective responses and 31% attained disease control. Overall study results and limits: In blood, tumor-derived TCR clones expanded after radiotherapy plus ipilimumab. Response was reportedly best predicted by early blood T cell clone dynamics, with interferon-beta.

Sequencing used immunoSEQ multiplex PCR; TCRdb keeps in-frame clones, though not all of them. The repertoire consists of 34,000 or so clones, with 75% occurring once and the leading ten covering roughly an eighth. V was cut by 8 bases and J by 0 bases, with 14 bases left in between. The CDR3 consists of 16 residues. The germline gives CDR1 MDHEN, CDR2 SYDVKM. Treatment of patients with chemo-refractory metastatic non-small-cell lung cancer consisted of focal radiation plus CTLA-4 blockade with ipilimumab. As regards this clone: What it recognizes is unknown.

The TCR originated in a human donor with non-small cell lung cancer that progressed on radiotherapy plus ipilimumab. This sample comprised peripheral blood, obtained from a patient treated with radiotherapy plus ipilimumab. This chain joins TRBV28 and TRBJ1-6; no firm D call. CDR3: CASSRPGTSYNSPLHF. The CDR3 DNA reads TGTGCCAGCTCCCGACCAGGTACCTCCTATAATTCACCCCTCCACTTT.